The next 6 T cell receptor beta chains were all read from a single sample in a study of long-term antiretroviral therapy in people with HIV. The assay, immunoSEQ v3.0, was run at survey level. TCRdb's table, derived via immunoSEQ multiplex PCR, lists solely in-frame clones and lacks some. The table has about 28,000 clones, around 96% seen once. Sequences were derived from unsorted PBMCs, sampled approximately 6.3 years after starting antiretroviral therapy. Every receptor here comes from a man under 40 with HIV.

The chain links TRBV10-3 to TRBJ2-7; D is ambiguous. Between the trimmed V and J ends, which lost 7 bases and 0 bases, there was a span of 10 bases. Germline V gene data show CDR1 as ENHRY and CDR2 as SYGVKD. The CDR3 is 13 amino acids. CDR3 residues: CAIKGPGSYEQYF. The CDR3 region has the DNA TGTGCCATCAAGGGTCCAGGCTCCTACGAGCAGTACTTC.

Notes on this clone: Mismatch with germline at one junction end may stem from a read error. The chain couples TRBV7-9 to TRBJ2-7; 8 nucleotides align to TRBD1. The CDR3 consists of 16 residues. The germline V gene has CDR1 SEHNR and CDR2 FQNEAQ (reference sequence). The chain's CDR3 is CASSLARQGIPYGQYF. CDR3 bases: TGTGCCAGCAGCTTGGCGCGACAGGGGATCCCTTACGGGCAGTACTTC.

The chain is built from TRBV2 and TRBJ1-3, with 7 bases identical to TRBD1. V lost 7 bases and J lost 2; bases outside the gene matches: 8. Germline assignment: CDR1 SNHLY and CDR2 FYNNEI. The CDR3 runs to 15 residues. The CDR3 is CASTLTGSTGNTIYF. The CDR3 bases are TGTGCCAGCACCCTGACAGGGTCGACTGGAAACACCATATATTTT.

The CDR3 DNA sequence: TGTGCCAGCCAGCAGCCCGAACTCTCCTACGAGCAGTACTTC. Translation gives CASQQPELSYEQYF. V gene TRBV5-4 combines with J gene TRBJ2-7; D is unclear. The CDR3 is 14 amino acids. Germline V CDR1 and CDR2: SGHNT, YYREEE (reference sequence). V was clipped by 7 bases and J by 0 bases, with 14 bases between them.

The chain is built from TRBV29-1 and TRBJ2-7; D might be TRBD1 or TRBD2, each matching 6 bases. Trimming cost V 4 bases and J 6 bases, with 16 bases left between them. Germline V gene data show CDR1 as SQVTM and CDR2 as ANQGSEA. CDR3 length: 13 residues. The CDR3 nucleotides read TGCAGCGTTGCCGGGGGCAGGTCATCCGAGCAGTACTTC. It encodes CSVAGGRSSEQYF.

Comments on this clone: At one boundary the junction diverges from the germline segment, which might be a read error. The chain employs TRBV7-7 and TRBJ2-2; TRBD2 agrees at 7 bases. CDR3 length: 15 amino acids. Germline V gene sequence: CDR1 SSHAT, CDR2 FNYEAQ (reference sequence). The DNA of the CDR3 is TGTGCTAGCAGCCCGACTAGCACGAACACCGGGGAGCTGTTTTTT. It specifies CASSPTSTNTGELFF.